The TCR beta chain under discussion was sequenced for a study of naive and memory T cell subsets. Trimming removed 5 bases from V and 2 bases from J, with 13 bases in between. The CDR3 is made up of 14 amino acids. Per germline, CDR1 MDHEN and CDR2 SYDVKM. An equimolar mix of two oligonucleotides served as the beta constant-region primer for TRBC1 and TRBC2. Nested alpha and beta constant-region primers with the SP2 primer drove four PCR rounds on ligated cDNA. An oligonucleotide with the SP2 primer and a 12-nucleotide UMI was ligated to the cDNA 3' end. TCRdb re-analysed the UMI-ligation and nested PCR reads in MiXCR, keeping a single row per CDR3 protein. The sample yields fewer than 150,000 distinct CDR3 sequences, 15% to 25% seen once. Points from the study as a whole: Over 95% of naive TCR sequences appeared only once after error correction, unlike memory subsets. Naive repertoires, especially CD8, held a few larger clonotypes, possibly memory cells re-expressing CD45RA.

This clonotype was counted only a few times. Antigen unknown. What was sequenced was naive CD8+ T cells from blood. J is TRBJ2-7 and V is TRBV28; possibly TRBD1 for D (5 bases). The TCR originated in a human donor in good health. This CDR3 is CASSLQGRAYEQYF. CDR3 DNA sequence: TGTGCCAGCAGTCTTCAGGGTAGGGCCTACGAGCAGTACTTC.